What follows are 4 T cell receptor beta chains derived from one specimen sequenced in a study of blood T cell repertoires in COVID-19 (dated by TCRdb to 2018 to 2020). The library was prepared using the immunoSEQ multiplex PCR assay. As stored in TCRdb, this immuneACCESS dataset retains in-frame rearrangements with V and J assigned. A fraction of the clones does not appear; measured against another copy, unresolved V genes explain less than half of the discrepancy, and the remainder lacks a known reason. Here the sample has about 74,000 clones; over 75% occur a single time. Roughly 30% of the sample is in the top ten clones. The sequencing input was peripheral blood. These receptors originate from a woman aged 80 or over with active or convalescent COVID-19.

This chain links TRBV6-5 with TRBJ1-4; D not certain. Germline V gives CDR1 MNHEY, CDR2 SVGAGI. The CDR3 totals 13 residues. The V and J ends lost 0 bases and 5 bases respectively, with 4 bases between them. CDR3 region: CASSYSLNEKLFF. In DNA form, the CDR3 reads TGTGCCAGCAGTTACTCCCTCAATGAAAAACTGTTTTTT.

V is TRBV27 and J is TRBJ2-6, with D possibly matching TRBD1 (5 bases). Per germline, CDR1 MNHEY and CDR2 SMNVEV (reference sequence). The CDR3 contains 16 residues. Trimming cost V 2 bases and J 0 bases, with 8 bases left between them. CDR3: CASSLGQPSGANVLTF. As DNA, the CDR3 is TGTGCCAGCAGTTTAGGACAACCCTCTGGGGCCAACGTCCTGACTTTC.

V usage is TRBV5-1 and J usage is TRBJ1-1; a weak D match, TRBD1 (6 bases). The V and J ends lost 4 bases and 2 bases respectively, with 12 bases between them. The CDR3 is 14 residues long. Germline V gives CDR1 SGHRS, CDR2 YFSETQ. The CDR3 DNA is TGCGCCAGCAGCCAGGACAGTTTTAACACTGAAGCTTTCTTT. Protein sequence: CASSQDSFNTEAFF. The variable domain in full, completed from reference TRBV5-1 and TRBJ1-1, reads KAGVTQTPRYLIKTRGQQVTLSCSPISGHRSVSWYQQTPGQGLQFLFEYFSETQRNKGNFPGRFSGRQFSNSRSEMNVSTLELGDSALYLCASSQDSFNTEAFFGQGTRLTVV.

The chain carries TRBV29-1 and TRBJ1-1, with D possibly being TRBD1 (5 bases). V was cut by 4 bases and J by 5 bases, with 11 bases left in between. The length of the CDR3 is 12 residues. Germline V gene lookup returns CDR1 SQVTM and CDR2 ANQGSEA. CDR3 sequence reads: CSVVRVGTEAFF. The CDR3 DNA reads as TGCAGCGTTGTCAGGGTCGGGACTGAAGCTTTCTTT.